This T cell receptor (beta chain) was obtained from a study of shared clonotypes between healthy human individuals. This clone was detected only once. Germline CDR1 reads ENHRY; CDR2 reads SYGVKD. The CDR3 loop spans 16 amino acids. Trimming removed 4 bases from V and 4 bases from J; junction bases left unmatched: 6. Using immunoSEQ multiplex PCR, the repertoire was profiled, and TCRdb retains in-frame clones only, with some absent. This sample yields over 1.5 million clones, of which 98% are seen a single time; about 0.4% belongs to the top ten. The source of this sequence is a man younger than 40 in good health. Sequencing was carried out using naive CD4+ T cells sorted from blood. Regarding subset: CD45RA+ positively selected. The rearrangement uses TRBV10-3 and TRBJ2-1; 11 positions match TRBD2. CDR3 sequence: CAISALGLAAYNEQFF. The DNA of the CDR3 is TGTGCCATCAGTGCACTGGGACTAGCGGCTTACAATGAGCAGTTCTTC.